A selection of T cell receptor beta chains follows, all from one sample in a study of blood T cell repertoires in COVID-19. TCRdb keeps only in-frame clones here, not all; method: immunoSEQ multiplex PCR. The table shows approximately 190,000 clones, with 82% occurring only once. Sequencing was performed on peripheral blood. The receptors originated from a woman aged 55-70 years with COVID-19, enrolled during active disease. Each CDR3 is given with its conserved first and last residue. Rows give clone size only sometimes, using once, few, many, or a class for an expanded clone.

clone size,V gene,CDR3 protein
once,TRBV3-1/TRBV3-2,CASSSKGQGASEQFF
.,TRBV9,CASTGLGEWSGNTIYF
.,TRBV6-6,CASSYSEGSSPLHF
.,TRBV28,CASSFAGQGDTGELFF
many,TRBV28,CASSPIGGGIGNQPQHF
.,TRBV27,CASSLEGLADNEQFF
once,TRBV3-1/TRBV3-2,CASSQWTPEGTQYF
few,TRBV28,CASKGLAGRQETQYF
few,TRBV4-1,CASSQDSGYEQYF
.,TRBV28,CASSPRHRVQTGELFF
once,TRBV7-2,CASSLQGSTDTQYF
.,TRBV6-4,CASSDLTTLEGEELFF
.,TRBV7-2,CASSLGGQSSYEQYF